This TCR beta chain derives from a study of blood T cell repertoires in COVID-19. Study overall: Samples came from the United States, Italy and Spain, spanning acute and convalescent COVID-19. Nucleic acid was either cDNA or gDNA, and it came from T cells, B-cell-depleted T cells, or PBMCs.

This CDR3 region has 14 residues. V lost 0 bases to trimming and J lost 9 bases; unmatched junction nucleotides: 5. Germline V gene lookup returns CDR1 SGHDT and CDR2 YYEEEE. The assay was immunoSEQ multiplex PCR, and TCRdb's table has in-frame clones only and misses some. The sample has about 250,000 clones; 79% are singletons. This TCR was sampled from a woman aged 40 to 50 with active or convalescent COVID-19. Specimen: peripheral blood. The chain links TRBV5-6 to TRBJ2-2; TRBD1 matches at 7 bases. The DNA of the CDR3 is TGTGCCAGCAGCTTGGAAGGGACAGTCAGGGAGCTGTTTTTT. Protein: CASSLEGTVRELFF.